This T cell receptor (beta chain) comes out of a study of blood T cell repertoires in COVID-19. Germline V lookup: CDR1 SGHAT, CDR2 FQNNGV. CDR3 size: 18 residues. V was clipped by 2 bases and J by 1 base; unmatched bases: 10. In the study's own analysis: Amplifying reference gene primers gave estimates of nucleated cell counts. Sequenced by immunoSEQ multiplex PCR; TCRdb stores in-frame clones only, minus some. From that table come the V and J calls and clone size; the DNA was used to work out D and trimming. Of about 200,000 clones listed, about 86% are singletons. Sequencing was done on a sample of peripheral blood. The V call is TRBV11-2, the J call TRBJ2-4, with 8 bases aligning to TRBD2. The clonotype was recovered from a woman aged 50 to 65 with acute or convalescent COVID-19. CDR3 sequence reads: CASSLLPGLGVAKNIQYF. Here the CDR3 DNA reads TGTGCCAGCAGCTTACTACCGGGACTAGGGGTCGCCAAAAACATTCAGTACTTC.